The 22 T cell receptor beta chains listed next were all sequenced from one sample in a study of blood T cells in healthy people across ages. A J-beta primer mix and a sample-barcoded 5' primer were used in a second PCR of roughly 6 to 11 cycles. TCRdb independently ran MiXCR on the 5' RACE reads; one entry per CDR3 protein. The sample comprises around 650,000 distinct CDR3 sequences, 40% to 45% of which are singletons, and approximately 31% rests with the top ten. The sequenced sample consisted of blood. Receptors were obtained from a man aged 80 or over in good health.

This clonotype was seen just once. V is TRBV25-1 and J is TRBJ2-1; 8 bases align to TRBD2. Gene TRBJ2-7 matches the end of the DNA better, so the J call may be wrong. The CDR3 loop spans 17 amino acids. CDR1 MGHDK and CDR2 SYGVNS come from the germline V gene. The CDR3 DNA sequence: TGTGCCAGCAGTGGTCTGATGGCGGGAGGCACCTACAATGAGCAGTACTTC. Translating gives CASSGLMAGGTYNEQYF.

Ten or more counts support this clonotype. The CDR3, as DNA: TGTGCCAGCAGCTTAGAGTCAGCGAGCTACGAGCAGTACTTC. Translating it yields CASSLESASYEQYF. The chain links TRBV7-2 to TRBJ2-7; D is unresolved. This CDR3 spans 14 amino acids. Between the trimmed V and J ends, which lost 1 base and 3 bases, there was a span of 10 bases. Germline V CDR1 and CDR2: SGHTA, FQGNSA.

CDR3 loop: CASSQASGSGRFSNEQYF. The CDR3 nucleotides are TGCGCCAGCAGCCAAGCGTCGGGGAGCGGGAGGTTTTCGAATGAGCAGTACTTC. The chain recombines TRBV4-3 with TRBJ2-1; 9 bases are a match to TRBD2. The J call is doubtful: the DNA matches TRBJ2-7 better. The germline V gene has CDR1 LGHNA and CDR2 YSLEER. CDR3 size: 18 residues.

A word on this clonotype: At one boundary the junction diverges from the germline segment, which might be a read error. The chain employs TRBV4-3 and TRBJ1-1; D ambiguous. The CDR3 is 12 residues long. CDR1 and CDR2 (germline): LGHNA, YSLEER. As DNA, the CDR3 is TGTGCCAGCAGTCGACGGAACACTGAAGCTTTCTTT. This encodes CASSRRNTEAFF.

The chain is built from TRBV27 and TRBJ2-3; TRBD2 matches 8 bases. The germline CDR1 and CDR2 sequences are MNHEY and SMNVEV (reference sequence). J gave up 6 bases and V 4 bases, and 9 bases lay outside the gene matches. The CDR3 is 15 amino acids. CDR3 loop: CASSSLAGASDTQYF. CDR3 DNA: TGTGCCAGCAGTTCCCTAGCGGGTGCTTCTGATACGCAGTATTTT.

As concerns this clonotype: A much larger clone is a single base away; this may be a read error. The rearrangement joins TRBV10-3 to TRBJ2-7; D may be TRBD1 (6 bases). The V end was cut by 2 bases, the J end by 4 bases, with 6 bases between. CDR1 and CDR2 (germline): ENHRY, SYGVKD. The CDR3 has 12 amino acids. Here the CDR3 DNA reads TGTGCCATCAGTGAGACAGGGTACGAGCAGTACTTC. As protein: CAISETGYEQYF.

The rearrangement uses TRBV6-6 and TRBJ2-5; TRBD1 aligns across 8 bases. The J segment lost 3 bases and the V segment lost 5 bases, leaving 11 bases of the junction unmatched. The length of the CDR3 is 16 residues. Germline V lookup: CDR1 MNHNY, CDR2 SVGAGI (reference sequence). The CDR3 nucleotides are TGTGCCAGCAGTACAAAGACAGGGGTATTCGAAGAGACCCAGTACTTC. Translated, it gives CASSTKTGVFEETQYF.

This clonotype has only a few counts. CDR3 protein: CATSHAGLDEQYF. The CDR3 DNA sequence: TGTGCCACCAGCCACGCAGGACTGGATGAGCAGTACTTC. This chain joins TRBV24-1 and TRBJ2-5; D might be TRBD2 (5 bases). Germline-derived CDR1 and CDR2 are KGHDR and SFDVKD. The CDR3 is 13 residues long. V dropped 7 bases and J dropped 11 bases, with 19 bases sitting between them.

The V gene is TRBV20-1, the J gene TRBJ2-3; D is perhaps TRBD2 (7 bases). The CDR3 is 15 residues long. Trimming removed 0 bases at V and 9 bases at J, with 19 bases between. CDR1 is DFQATT, CDR2 SNEGSKA, per germline (reference sequence). This CDR3 reads CSARELGGVQNTQYF. CDR3 sequence (DNA): TGCAGTGCTAGAGAACTAGGGGGGGTTCAGAACACGCAGTATTTT.

This chain connects TRBV11-2 to TRBJ2-5; 10 nucleotides agree with TRBD2. The ends lost 1 base at V and 1 base at J; junction bases unmatched: 18. CDR1 is SGHAT and CDR2 is FQNNGV in the germline V gene. This CDR3 region has 21 residues. The chain's CDR3 is CASSLGGVGSGRAVRQETQYF. The CDR3 DNA sequence: TGTGCCAGCAGCTTAGGGGGTGTAGGCAGCGGGAGGGCCGTCCGCCAAGAGACCCAGTACTTC.

The J gene is TRBJ1-5, the V gene TRBV12-3 or TRBV12-4; no firm D call. The V end lost 5 bases, the J end lost 0 bases, and 5 bases lay between the germline ends. The CDR3 consists of 13 residues. The CDR3 nucleotides are TGTGCCAGCAGTGTAAGTAGCAATCAGCCCCAGCATTTT. Its protein is CASSVSSNQPQHF.

The chain links TRBV5-1 to TRBJ1-1; TRBD1 is a possible D gene (5 bases). V gave up 0 bases and J gave up 11 bases, with 26 bases separating them. The CDR3 runs 17 residues. In germline, CDR1 is SGHRS, CDR2 YFSETQ. CDR3 nucleotides: TGCGCCAGCAGCTTGGCCCCGAGGACAACTGATGTGGCAGGGGCTTTCTTT. It yields the protein CASSLAPRTTDVAGAFF.

The chain combines TRBV6-1 with TRBJ1-5; 9 nucleotides match TRBD1. From germline, CDR1 is MNHNS and CDR2 SASEGT. This CDR3 contains 14 residues. V shed 7 bases, J shed 11 bases, and the junction held 12 bases outside the gene matches. The CDR3 loop reads CASIRDRDLWAQHF. The CDR3 DNA is TGTGCCAGCATCCGGGACAGGGATCTTTGGGCCCAGCATTTT.

This CDR3 is CASTGFGGYNEQYF. For the CDR3, the DNA is TGTGCCAGCACGGGATTTGGCGGTTACAATGAGCAGTACTTC. V and J are TRBV12-3 or TRBV12-4 and TRBJ2-5; tentatively, D is TRBD2 (5 bases). This CDR3 region has 14 residues. Deletions cut 7 bases from V and 11 bases from J, with 23 bases between.

The chain links TRBV4-3 to TRBJ1-4; perhaps TRBD1 as D (5 bases). V was pared by 4 bases and J by 3 bases, with 27 bases between. This CDR3 has 20 residues. Germline CDR1 and CDR2: LGHNA and YSLEER. CDR3 DNA: TGCGCCAGCAGCCCCAGACGTTGGGGCGCGGAGGGTCCGGCTAATGAAAAACTGTTTTTT. Translated: CASSPRRWGAEGPANEKLFF.

This CDR3 is CASSHAATSVPGEQFF. CDR3 in DNA: TGCGCCAGCAGCCACGCTGCGACTAGCGTACCGGGGGAGCAGTTCTTC. The chain employs TRBV4-1 and TRBJ2-1; the match to TRBD2 covers 8 bases. V dropped 3 bases and J dropped 10; count of bases not matched to a gene: 14. Germline lookup yields CDR1 MGHRA and CDR2 YSYEKL. CDR3 length equals 16 residues.

The rearrangement joins TRBV20-1 to TRBJ1-5, with 10 bases lining up with TRBD1. With V trimmed by 6 bases and J by 4 bases, 9 bases remained unmatched. Germline V CDR1 and CDR2: DFQATT, SNEGSKA (reference sequence). The CDR3 is 15 residues long. The CDR3: CSALRTGGVNQPQHF. Here the CDR3 DNA reads TGCAGTGCCCTACGGACAGGGGGTGTTAATCAGCCCCAGCATTTT.

This clonotype was observed at least ten times. The CDR3 DNA is TGTGCCAGCAGTGGGGGACTAGCGGGATGGCAGTACTTC. Translating it yields CASSGGLAGWQYF. V is TRBV2 and J is TRBJ2-7, with 13 bases aligning to TRBD2. Germline CDR1 SNHLY, CDR2 FYNNEI. The CDR3 is made up of 13 amino acids. V lost 4 bases and J lost 9; bases outside the gene matches: 3.

V is TRBV28 and J is TRBJ1-2; D is perhaps TRBD1 (6 bases). This CDR3 spans 12 amino acids. V lost 6 bases to trimming and J lost 5 bases, with 10 bases between them. The germline V gene encodes CDR1 MDHEN and CDR2 SYDVKM. The CDR3 DNA sequence: TGTGCCAGCAGCAGGACAGAATATGGCTACACCTTC. Amino acids: CASSRTEYGYTF.

In its sample, this clonotype was seen a few times. This chain uses TRBV29-1 with TRBJ1-1; D unresolved. Germline values: CDR1 SQVTM, CDR2 ANQGSEA. Trimming took 7 bases from V and 1 from J, leaving 10 bases between them. This CDR3 is 12 amino acids long. CDR3 DNA sequence: TGCAGCGGGACTCAAGGGAACACTGAAGCTTTCTTT. Its protein product is CSGTQGNTEAFF. The complete variable domain, with remaining parts taken from reference TRBV29-1 and TRBJ1-1, reads SAVISQKPSRDICQRGTSLTIQCQVDSQVTMMFWYRQQPGQSLTLIATANQGSEATYESGFVIDKFPISRPNLTFSTLTVSNMSPEDSSIYLCSGTQGNTEAFFGQGTRLTVV.

The V call is TRBV6-5, the J call TRBJ1-1; weak D call: TRBD1 (5 bases). The CDR3 sequence is 14 residues long. CDR1 MNHEY and CDR2 SVGAGI come from the germline V gene. V lost 5 bases and J 5 bases, leaving 15 bases between the germline ends. This chain's CDR3 is CASSRASGGTEAFF. The CDR3 coding sequence is TGTGCCAGCAGTAGGGCCTCGGGGGGAACTGAAGCTTTCTTT.

This clonotype was seen repeatedly, ten times or more. The chain employs TRBV7-9 and TRBJ2-1; maybe TRBD2 (6 bases). The CDR3 spans 12 residues. V lost 2 bases, J lost 8 bases, and 7 bases lay in between. CDR1 is SEHNR, CDR2 FQNEAQ, per germline (reference sequence). The chain's CDR3 is CASSLPSDEQFF. The CDR3 DNA reads TGTGCCAGCAGCTTACCTAGCGATGAGCAGTTCTTC.